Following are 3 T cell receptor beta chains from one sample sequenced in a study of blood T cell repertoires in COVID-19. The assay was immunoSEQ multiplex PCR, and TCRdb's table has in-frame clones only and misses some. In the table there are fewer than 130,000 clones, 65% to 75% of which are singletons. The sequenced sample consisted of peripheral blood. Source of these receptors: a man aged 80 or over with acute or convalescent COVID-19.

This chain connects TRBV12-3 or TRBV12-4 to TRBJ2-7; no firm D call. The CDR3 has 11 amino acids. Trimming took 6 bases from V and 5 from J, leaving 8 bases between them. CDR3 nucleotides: TGTGCCAGCAGAATAGCAAACGAGCAGTACTTC. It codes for CASRIANEQYF.

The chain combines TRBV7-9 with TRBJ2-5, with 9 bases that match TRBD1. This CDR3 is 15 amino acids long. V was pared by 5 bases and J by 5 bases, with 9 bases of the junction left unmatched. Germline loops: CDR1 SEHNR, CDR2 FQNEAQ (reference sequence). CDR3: CASSNTGGPGETQYF. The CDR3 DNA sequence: TGTGCCAGCAGCAATACAGGGGGCCCTGGGGAGACCCAGTACTTC. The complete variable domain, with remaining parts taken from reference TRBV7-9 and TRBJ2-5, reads DTGVSQNPRHKITKRGQNVTFRCDPISEHNRLYWYRQTLGQGPEFLTYFQNEAQLEKSRLLSDRFSAERPKGSFSTLEIQRTEQGDSAMYLCASSNTGGPGETQYFGPGTRLLVL.

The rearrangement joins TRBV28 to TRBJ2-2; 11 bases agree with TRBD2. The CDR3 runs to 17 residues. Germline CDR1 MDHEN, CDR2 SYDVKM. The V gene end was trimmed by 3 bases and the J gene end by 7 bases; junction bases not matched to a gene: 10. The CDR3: CASSFAVAGGPVGELFF. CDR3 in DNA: TGTGCCAGCAGTTTTGCCGTAGCGGGAGGGCCGGTCGGGGAGCTGTTTTTT.